Below are 11 T cell receptor beta chains sequenced from a single sample in a study of T cell responses to AZD1222 COVID-19 vaccine. Clones were sequenced by immunoSEQ multiplex PCR, and TCRdb holds only the in-frame ones, with some missing. The table lists under 130,000 clones, roughly 87% of them singletons, with roughly 2.5% in the top ten. The sample was peripheral blood, taken 28 days after the second AZD1222 dose. Receptors were obtained from an adult who received the AZD1222 COVID-19 vaccine.

The chain uses TRBV6-5 and TRBJ2-2; D not certain. V shed 3 bases and J shed 1 base, with 6 bases lying between them. The CDR3 totals 14 residues. CDR1 and CDR2 (germline): MNHEY, SVGAGI. CDR3 DNA: TGTGCCAGCAGTTATAGAGGGAACACCGGGGAGCTGTTTTTT. Translated, it gives CASSYRGNTGELFF.

The chain couples TRBV10-1 to TRBJ2-1; no reliable D call. Trimming cost V 3 bases and J 1 base, with 13 bases left between them. Germline CDR1 and CDR2: WNHNN and SYGVQD (reference sequence). CDR3 size: 16 residues. CDR3 in DNA: TGCGCCAGCAGTGAATTGTCCGGGTCGTCCTACAATGAGCAGTTCTTC. It yields the protein CASSELSGSSYNEQFF.

The chain employs TRBV7-2 and TRBJ2-7; no clear D gene. The CDR3 runs to 14 residues. Germline CDR1 is SGHTA and CDR2 is FQGNSA. Trimming took off 8 bases at V and 0 bases at J, with 14 bases between the two ends. CDR3 residues: CASGAGGFSYEQYF. CDR3 in DNA: TGTGCCAGCGGCGCTGGCGGTTTCTCCTACGAGCAGTACTTC. The variable domain in full, completed from reference TRBV7-2 and TRBJ2-7, reads GAGVSQSPSNKVTEKGKDVELRCDPISGHTALYWYRQSLGQGLEFLIYFQGNSAPDKSGLPSDRFSAERTGGSVSTLTIQRTQQEDSAVYLCASGAGGFSYEQYFGPGTRLTVT.

This sequence joins TRBV29-1 and TRBJ2-3, with TRBD2 identical over 13 bases. The junction had 3 bases not matched to a gene; V was cut back by 1 base and J by 5 bases. The CDR3 loop spans 15 amino acids. Germline V CDR1 and CDR2: SQVTM, ANQGSEA. The CDR3 is CSVEAGLAGVDTQYF. In DNA, the CDR3 is TGCAGCGTTGAAGCCGGACTAGCGGGAGTAGATACGCAGTATTTT.

CDR3 sequence (DNA): TGTGCCAGCTCGAAAAAGGGGGGGAGTCAGCCCCAGCATTTT. As protein: CASSKKGGSQPQHF. The chain couples TRBV18 to TRBJ1-5; possible D gene TRBD1, 6 bases. Trimming removed 6 bases from V and 6 bases from J, with 15 bases in between. CDR3 length equals 14 residues. Germline lookup yields CDR1 KGHSH and CDR2 LQKENI.

This clone has just one count. The CDR3 is CASSLGASGAVRQYF. The CDR3 coding sequence is TGTGCCAGCAGCTTAGGCGCTAGCGGGGCTGTAAGGCAGTACTTC. The V and J genes are TRBV7-8 and TRBJ2-7, with 9 bases identical to TRBD2. Germline lookup yields CDR1 SGHVS and CDR2 FQNEAQ. The CDR3 length is 15 residues. The V gene end was trimmed by 1 base and the J gene end by 9 bases; junction bases not matched to a gene: 10.

A single count supports this clone. The DNA of the CDR3 is TGTGCCTGGAGTACAGCAAAAGGGGCGGCTTCACCCCTCCACTTT. It specifies CAWSTAKGAASPLHF. V gene TRBV30 combines with J gene TRBJ1-6, with a weak D call TRBD1 (5 bases). The CDR3 spans 15 residues. V shed 2 bases and J shed 9 bases, with 17 bases lying between them. CDR1 and CDR2 from the germline V gene are GTSNPN and SVGIG (reference sequence).

V and J are TRBV30 and TRBJ2-7; D gene unclear. The germline CDR1 and CDR2 sequences are GTSNPN and SVGIG (reference sequence). V was pared by 4 bases and J by 4 bases, with 8 bases between. This CDR3 contains 11 residues. The CDR3 DNA follows: TGTGCCTGGACCAACAGTTACGAGCAGTACTTC. Protein sequence: CAWTNSYEQYF. The whole variable domain, remainder taken from reference TRBV30 and TRBJ2-7, is SQTIHQWPATLVQPVGSPLSLECTVEGTSNPNLYWYRQAAGRGLQLLFYSVGIGQISSEVPQNLSASRPQDRQFILSSKKLLLSDSGFYLCAWTNSYEQYFGPGTRLTVT.

The J gene is TRBJ1-2, the V gene TRBV6-5, with TRBD1 identical over 7 bases. Germline CDR1 is MNHEY and CDR2 is SVGAGI. This CDR3 spans 15 amino acids. The ends lost 4 bases at V and 4 bases at J; junction bases unmatched: 9. The DNA for the CDR3 is TGTGCCAGCAGTTTAAACGGGGACAGCAGCTATGGCTACACCTTC. Its translation is CASSLNGDSSYGYTF.

The rearrangement uses TRBV5-6 and TRBJ1-4; D is perhaps TRBD1 (5 bases). The V and J ends lost 5 bases and 5 bases respectively, with 19 bases between them. The CDR3 loop spans 16 amino acids. From germline, CDR1 is SGHDT and CDR2 YYEEEE. CDR3 nucleotides: TGTGCCAGCAGTCTCCAGGGAATAGGGGCAAATGAAAAACTGTTTTTT. It encodes CASSLQGIGANEKLFF.

The genes are TRBV3-1 (or the pseudogene TRBV3-2) and TRBJ2-7; 10 nucleotides agree with TRBD2. CDR1 and CDR2 (germline): LGHDT, YNNKEL (reference sequence). There are 15 residues in the CDR3. Unmatched junction bases numbered 3, after V lost 3 bases and J lost 1 base. The CDR3 here is CASSQASGSSYEQYF. The CDR3 bases are TGTGCCAGCAGCCAGGCTAGCGGGAGTTCCTACGAGCAGTACTTC.